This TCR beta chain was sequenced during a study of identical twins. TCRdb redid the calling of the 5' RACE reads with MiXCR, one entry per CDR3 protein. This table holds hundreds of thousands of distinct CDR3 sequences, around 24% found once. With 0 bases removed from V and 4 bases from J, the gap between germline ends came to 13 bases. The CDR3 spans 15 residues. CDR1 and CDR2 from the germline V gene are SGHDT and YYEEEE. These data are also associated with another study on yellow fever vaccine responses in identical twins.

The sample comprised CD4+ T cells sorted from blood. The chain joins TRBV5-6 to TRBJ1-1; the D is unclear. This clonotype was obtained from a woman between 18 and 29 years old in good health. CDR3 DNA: TGTGCCAGCAGCTTGGGGACCCCCACGGGCACTGAAGCTTTCTTT. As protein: CASSLGTPTGTEAFF.